In this sample, the clone carrying this TCR beta chain turned up a few times. The antigen is not known. This entry is derived from a study of early T cells in non-severe SARS-CoV-2 infection. For the study at large: Bulk RNA from unsorted whole blood was sequenced; chains were unpaired.

Unique molecular identifier tags were affixed to discrete cDNA molecules. TCRdb fed the 5' RACE reads into MiXCR, producing one record per CDR3 protein. The top ten hold 6.5% of the sample, which has about 83,000 distinct CDR3 sequences, over 9% seen once. The CDR3 covers 12 residues. V dropped 5 bases and J dropped 7; count of bases not matched to a gene: 4. The germline V gene has CDR1 MNHEY and CDR2 SVGEGT. Notes on the study in general: VDJdb matching, biased toward anti-spike CD8 responses, missed private and CD4 specificities.

V usage is TRBV6-2 or TRBV6-3 and J usage is TRBJ1-1; 7 bases match TRBD1. Sequenced sample: whole blood. This TCR derives from an adult who was a healthcare worker with PCR-confirmed SARS-CoV-2 infection or an uninfected control (not recorded which). CDR3 residues: CASSAWDSEAFF. DNA for the CDR3: TGTGCCAGCAGTGCTTGGGACAGTGAAGCTTTCTTT.